Here is one T cell receptor beta chain with its context. TCRdb's copy holds only in-frame clones and misses some; the assay was immunoSEQ multiplex PCR. The table has 250,000 to 350,000 clones, roughly nine tenths seen once. This specimen belongs to a study of blood T cell repertoires in COVID-19. Overall study context: Whether acute or convalescent, the COVID-19 samples came from the United States, Italy and Spain. PBMCs, B-cell-depleted T cells, or T cells were the source of the cDNA or gDNA that made up the material.

Enrollees, about 18 to 90 years old, lived in about two dozen US areas. Sequencing input: PBMCs or T cells enriched from blood (not recorded which). The TCR originated in a woman in her twenties or thirties who had recovered from COVID-19.

The CDR3 DNA reads TGCGCCAGCAGTCCAGCCCGGGACAGCCAAAGACAAACCTTC. It translates to CASSPARDSQRQTF. The V call is TRBV10-1, the J call TRBJ1-2; 7 positions agree with TRBD1. V lost 5 bases and J lost 14; bases outside the gene matches: 17. CDR1 and CDR2 (germline): WNHNN, SYGVQD (reference sequence). The CDR3 consists of 14 residues.